This note documents a single T cell receptor (beta chain) sequence. Its antigen is unidentified. A read error is possible here, since a much larger clone lies one base away. The entry originates in a study of molecular identifiers for immune sequencing clone quantification. Study summary: Sequencing covered four of five parts into which replicate RNA from about 20,000 or 100,000 naive CD8 cells was split.

Study outcomes and limitations: Researchers reportedly could pick up spiked Jurkat TCR RNA from one cell mixed into about a million naive cells.

Sorting was used to obtain naive CD8 T cells (CD8+CD4-CCR7+CD45RA+). TCRdb re-called the PCR reads with MiXCR, one entry per CDR3 protein. Among 80,000 to 130,000 distinct CDR3 sequences, 36% were seen once, and the ten largest hold under 5.5%. The CDR3 loop spans 15 amino acids. Germline CDR1 reads SGHVS; CDR2 reads FQNEAQ. Sequenced: naive CD8+ T cells from blood, with Jurkat cell RNA spiked in. Subset: FACS-sorted CD8+CD4-CCR7+CD45RA+ naive T cells. This chain links TRBV7-8 with TRBJ2-3, with unresolved D. The TCR sequence derives from a human donor in good health. Some libraries in this study had Jurkat cell RNA spiked in. CDR3 protein: CASSLESFSIDTQYF. The CDR3 DNA reads as TGTGCCAGCAGCTTAGAAAGTTTTAGCATAGATACGCAGTATTTT.